The clone carrying this T cell receptor (beta chain) was observed at least ten times. Arm-PCR of CDR3 regions and iRepertoire HTBI primers were used to build TCR beta libraries. Using its own MiXCR run on the multiplex PCR reads, TCRdb lists one record per CDR3 protein. The repertoire includes over 500,000 distinct CDR3 sequences, around 15% of them detected once, and approximately 20% sits in the top ten. The sample belongs to a study of regulatory T cells in long-lasting Graves disease. Time point noted: newly diagnosed GD, antithyroid drugs for less than 3 months. PBMCs were the source of the RNA used for TCR sequencing. The CDR3 length is 13 residues. Germline V gene lookup returns CDR1 SGHTA and CDR2 FQGNSA. The J segment lost 3 bases and the V segment lost 5 bases, leaving 1 base of the junction unmatched. The data were also submitted as part of a second study, on T cells in Graves' hyperthyroidism and ophthalmopathy.

This specimen was peripheral blood mononuclear cells (PBMCs), taken at new diagnosis, from a patient treated with antithyroid drugs. The rearrangement joins TRBV7-2 to TRBJ2-1; 7 bases fit TRBD2. The source is a woman aged 25 to 39 with Graves disease. The CDR3 spells CASSGLVYNEQFF. CDR3 DNA sequence: TGTGCCAGCAGCGGACTAGTCTACAATGAGCAGTTCTTC.